This T cell receptor (beta chain) was identified during a study of CD8 T cells in ankylosing spondylitis. Notes on the study in general: It was reported that disease-linked clones were significantly enriched in matched ankylosing spondylitis synovial fluid. A motif of under ten highly homologous TCR beta variants was seen as apparently characteristic of ankylosing spondylitis blood. Earlier studies detected some motif variants in reactive arthritis synovial fluid and blood. Disease-linked clones proved CD8+ and comparatively uncommon in peripheral blood.

This clonotype was seen a few times. What it binds is not known. From the 5' RACE reads, TCRdb called clonotypes with MiXCR, one entry per CDR3 protein. Of 350,000 to 450,000 distinct CDR3 sequences listed, approximately 22% are singletons. Losses at the gene ends were 7 bases for V and 2 bases for J; bases not matched to a gene: 9. The CDR3 extends over 15 amino acids. Material: blood, either unsorted or a sorted T cell fraction (not recorded which). This TCR came from a male donor with ankylosing spondylitis or in good health (not recorded which). The chain is built from TRBV12-3 or TRBV12-4 and TRBJ2-7; TRBD1 aligns across 9 bases. The CDR3, as DNA: TGTGCCAGCACGTCAAGGACAGGGGCGACCTACGAGCAGTACTTC. This gives the protein CASTSRTGATYEQYF.